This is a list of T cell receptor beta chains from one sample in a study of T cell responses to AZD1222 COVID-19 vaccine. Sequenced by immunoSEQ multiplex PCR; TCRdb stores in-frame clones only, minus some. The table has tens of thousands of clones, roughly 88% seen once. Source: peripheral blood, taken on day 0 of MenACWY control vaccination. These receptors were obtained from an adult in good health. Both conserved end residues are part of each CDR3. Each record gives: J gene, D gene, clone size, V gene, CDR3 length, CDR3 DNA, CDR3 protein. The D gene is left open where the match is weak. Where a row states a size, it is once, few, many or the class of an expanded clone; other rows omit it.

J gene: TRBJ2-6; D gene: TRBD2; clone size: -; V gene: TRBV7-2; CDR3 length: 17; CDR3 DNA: TGTGCCAGCAGCTTACTAGCGGGGGGGCCTGGGGCCAACGTCCTGACTTTC; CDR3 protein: CASSLLAGGPGANVLTF
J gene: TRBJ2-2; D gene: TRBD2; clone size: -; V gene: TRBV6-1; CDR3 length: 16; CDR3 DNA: TGTGCCAGCAGTGAATTCAGCGGGGGGATCACCGGGGAGCTGTTTTTT; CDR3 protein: CASSEFSGGITGELFF
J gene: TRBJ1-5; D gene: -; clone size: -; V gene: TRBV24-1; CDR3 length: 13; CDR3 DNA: TGTGCCACCAGTGGTCAGGGCGCTCAGCCCCAGCATTTT; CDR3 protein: CATSGQGAQPQHF
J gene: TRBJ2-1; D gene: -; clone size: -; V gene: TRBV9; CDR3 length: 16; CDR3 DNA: TGTGCCAGCAGCGTAGGGCAGGGGACCTCCTACAATGAGCAGTTCTTC; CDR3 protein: CASSVGQGTSYNEQFF
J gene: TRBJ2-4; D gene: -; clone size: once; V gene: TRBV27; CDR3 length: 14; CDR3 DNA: TGTGCCAGCAGTTTTTTTTCAGGGTCGTTCATTCAGTACTTC; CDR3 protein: CASSFFSGSFIQYF
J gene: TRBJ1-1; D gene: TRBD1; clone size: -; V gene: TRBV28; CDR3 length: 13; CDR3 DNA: TGTGCCAGCAGTACCAGGGGGCGTACTGAAGCTTTCTTT; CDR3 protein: CASSTRGRTEAFF
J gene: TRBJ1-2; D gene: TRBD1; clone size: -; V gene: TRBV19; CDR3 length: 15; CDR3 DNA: TGTGCCAGTAGTACCGGGACAGCAGTAAACTATGGCTACACCTTC; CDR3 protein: CASSTGTAVNYGYTF
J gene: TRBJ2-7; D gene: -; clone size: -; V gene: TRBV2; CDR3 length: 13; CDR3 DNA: TGTGCCAGCTTCGACCACAGGGCCTACGAGCAGTACTTC; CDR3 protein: CASFDHRAYEQYF
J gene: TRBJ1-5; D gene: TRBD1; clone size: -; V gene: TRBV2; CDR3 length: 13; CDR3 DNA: TGTGCCAGCAGTGAAGGGAGTGGGTGGGACAGGCATTTT; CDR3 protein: CASSEGSGWDRHF
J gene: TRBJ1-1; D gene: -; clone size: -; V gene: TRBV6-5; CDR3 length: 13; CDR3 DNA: TGTGCCAGCAGTTACAGGGGGTTCGCTGAAGCTTTCTTT; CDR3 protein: CASSYRGFAEAFF
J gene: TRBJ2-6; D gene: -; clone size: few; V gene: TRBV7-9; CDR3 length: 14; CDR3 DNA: TGTGCCAGCAGCTTGGACGGGACATTCAACGTCCTGACTTTC; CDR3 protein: CASSLDGTFNVLTF
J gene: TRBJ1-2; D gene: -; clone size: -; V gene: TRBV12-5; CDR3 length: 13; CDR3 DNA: TGTGCTAGTGGTTTGGGGCGGGGATATGGCTACACCTTC; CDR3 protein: CASGLGRGYGYTF
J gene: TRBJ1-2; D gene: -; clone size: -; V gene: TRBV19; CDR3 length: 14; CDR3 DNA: TGTGCCAGTAGGGAACAGGGTCGGGACTATGGCTACACCTTC; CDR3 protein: CASREQGRDYGYTF
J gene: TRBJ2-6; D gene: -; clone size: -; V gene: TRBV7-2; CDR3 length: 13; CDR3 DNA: TGTGCCAGCGTCCTTTCTGGGGCCAACGTCCTGACTTTC; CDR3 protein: CASVLSGANVLTF
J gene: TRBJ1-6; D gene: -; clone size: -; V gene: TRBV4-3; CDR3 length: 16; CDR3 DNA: TGCGCCAGCAGCCAGGAGGCCCTCTCCTATAATTCACCCCTCCACTTT; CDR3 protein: CASSQEALSYNSPLHF
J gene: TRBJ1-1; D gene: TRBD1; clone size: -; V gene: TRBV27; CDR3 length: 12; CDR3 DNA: TGTGCCAGCGGGGACAGGAACACTGAAGCTTTCTTT; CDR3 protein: CASGDRNTEAFF
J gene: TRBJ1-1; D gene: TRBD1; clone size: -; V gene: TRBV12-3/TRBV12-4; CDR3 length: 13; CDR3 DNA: TGTGCCAGCAGCCCTCAGGGGGGGGCTGAAGCTTTCTTT; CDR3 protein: CASSPQGGAEAFF
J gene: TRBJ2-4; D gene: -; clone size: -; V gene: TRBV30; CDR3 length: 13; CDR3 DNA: TGTGCCTGGACCGGAAAAGGGGGGTACATTCAGTACTTC; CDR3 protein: CAWTGKGGYIQYF
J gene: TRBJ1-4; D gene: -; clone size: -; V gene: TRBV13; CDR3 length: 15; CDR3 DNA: TGTGCCAGCAGCTCCCGGACAGTGAGGGATGAAAAACTGTTTTTT; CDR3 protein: CASSSRTVRDEKLFF
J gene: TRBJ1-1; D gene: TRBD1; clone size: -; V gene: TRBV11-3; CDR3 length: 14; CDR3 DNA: TGTGCCAGCAAGACGGGACAGGGTGTAGAGAAAGCTTTCTTT; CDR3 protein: CASKTGQGVEKAFF
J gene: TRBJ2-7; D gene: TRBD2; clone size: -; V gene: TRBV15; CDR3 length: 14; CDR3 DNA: TGTGCCACCAGCACACGGGGGGTTGGCTACGAGCAGTACTTC; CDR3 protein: CATSTRGVGYEQYF
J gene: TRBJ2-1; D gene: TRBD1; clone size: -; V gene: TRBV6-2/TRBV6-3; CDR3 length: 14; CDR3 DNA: TGTGCCAGCAGTACTGGGGACAGCCACAGTGAGCAGTTCTTC; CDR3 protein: CASSTGDSHSEQFF
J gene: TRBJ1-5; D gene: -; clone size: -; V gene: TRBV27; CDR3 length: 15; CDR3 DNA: TGTGCCAGCAGTTCACAGCTTTATAGCAATCAGCCCCAGCATTTT; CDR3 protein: CASSSQLYSNQPQHF
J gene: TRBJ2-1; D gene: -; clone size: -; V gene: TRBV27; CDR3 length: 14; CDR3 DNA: TGTGCCAGCAGCCAAATGGGGACTTACAATGAGCAGTTCTTC; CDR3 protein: CASSQMGTYNEQFF
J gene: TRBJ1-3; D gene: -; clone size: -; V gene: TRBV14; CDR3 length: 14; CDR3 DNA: TGTGCCAGCAGCCATTCAGGGTCGGGAAACACCATATATTTT; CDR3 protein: CASSHSGSGNTIYF
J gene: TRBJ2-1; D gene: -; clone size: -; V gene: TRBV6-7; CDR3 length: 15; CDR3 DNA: TGTGCCAGCAGTTACCCGACAGATTCCTACAATGAGCAGTTCTTC; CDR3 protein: CASSYPTDSYNEQFF
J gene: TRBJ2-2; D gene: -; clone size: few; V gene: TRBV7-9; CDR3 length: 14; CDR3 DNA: TGTGCCAGCACCAAGGCAGAAAACACCGGGGAGCTGTTTTTT; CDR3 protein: CASTKAENTGELFF
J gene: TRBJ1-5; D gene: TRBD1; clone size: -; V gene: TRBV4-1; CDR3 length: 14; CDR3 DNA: TGCGCCAGCAGCCAAGGACAGGGAAATCAGCCCCAGCATTTT; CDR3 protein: CASSQGQGNQPQHF